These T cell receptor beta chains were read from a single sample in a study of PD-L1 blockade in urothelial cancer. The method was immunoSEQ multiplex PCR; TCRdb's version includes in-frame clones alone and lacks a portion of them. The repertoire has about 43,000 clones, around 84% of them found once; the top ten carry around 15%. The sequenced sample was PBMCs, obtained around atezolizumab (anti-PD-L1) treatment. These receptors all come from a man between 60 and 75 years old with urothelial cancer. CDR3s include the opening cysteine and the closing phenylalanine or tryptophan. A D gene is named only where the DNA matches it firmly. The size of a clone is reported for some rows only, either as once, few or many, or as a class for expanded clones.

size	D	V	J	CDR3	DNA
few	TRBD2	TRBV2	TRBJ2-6	CASSGLSGGASGANVLTF	TGTGCCAGCAGTGGGCTTAGCGGGGGGGCTAGTGGGGCCAACGTCCTGACTTTC
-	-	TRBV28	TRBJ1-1	CASRSPDSPSNTEAFF	TGTGCCAGCAGATCCCCGGACAGTCCTTCCAACACTGAAGCTTTCTTT
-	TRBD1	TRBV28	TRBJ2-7	CASSLPDRVLNEQYF	TGTGCCAGCAGTCTCCCGGACAGGGTCTTGAACGAGCAGTACTTC
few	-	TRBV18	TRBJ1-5	CASSPSTHNQPQHF	TGTGCCAGCTCACCGAGCACTCACAATCAGCCCCAGCATTTT
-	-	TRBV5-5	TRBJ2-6	CASSTHSSGANVLTF	TGTGCCAGCAGCACACACAGCTCTGGGGCCAACGTCCTGACTTTC
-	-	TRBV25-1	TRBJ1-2	CASSAQGADGYTF	TGTGCCAGCAGTGCCCAGGGTGCGGATGGCTACACCTTC
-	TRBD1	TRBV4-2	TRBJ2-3	CASSQGLDRSTDTQYF	TGTGCCAGCAGCCAAGGTCTGGACAGGAGCACAGATACGCAGTATTTT
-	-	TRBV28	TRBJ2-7	CASRATTPGEQYF	TGTGCCAGCAGAGCTACAACCCCCGGGGAGCAGTACTTC
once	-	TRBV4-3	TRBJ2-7	CASSQSAGVEQYF	TGCGCCAGCAGCCAATCCGCCGGAGTAGAGCAGTACTTC
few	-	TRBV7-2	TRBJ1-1	CASSSQMNTEAFF	TGTGCCAGCAGCTCACAGATGAACACTGAAGCTTTCTTT
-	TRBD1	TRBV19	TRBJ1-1	CASGGQSGQGITEAFF	TGTGCCAGTGGGGGTCAATCGGGACAGGGAATCACTGAAGCTTTCTTT
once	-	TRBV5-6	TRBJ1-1	CASSLIAGNTEAFF	TGTGCCAGCAGCCTGATCGCAGGGAACACTGAAGCTTTCTTT
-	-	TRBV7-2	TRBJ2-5	CASSLRGDRETQYF	TGTGCCAGCAGCTTACGGGGGGACAGGGAGACCCAGTACTTC
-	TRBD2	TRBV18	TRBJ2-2	CASSGLAVRNTGELFF	TGTGCCAGCTCAGGACTAGCGGTCCGGAACACCGGGGAGCTGTTTTTT
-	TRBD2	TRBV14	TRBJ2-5	CASSQALAGGQETQYF	TGTGCCAGCAGCCAAGCACTTGCGGGGGGCCAAGAGACCCAGTACTTC
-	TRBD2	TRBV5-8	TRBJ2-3	CASSSPSGGASDTQYF	TGTGCCAGCAGCTCCCCTAGCGGGGGGGCCTCAGATACGCAGTATTTT
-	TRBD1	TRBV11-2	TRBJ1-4	CASSRDRGGNEKLFF	TGTGCCAGCAGCCGAGACAGGGGAGGTAATGAAAAACTGTTTTTT
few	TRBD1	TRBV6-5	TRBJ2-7	CASSDRVREQYF	TGTGCCAGTTCAGACAGGGTCAGGGAGCAGTACTTC
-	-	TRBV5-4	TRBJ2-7	CASSLAGADEQYF	TGTGCCAGCAGCTTGGCAGGGGCCGACGAGCAGTACTTC
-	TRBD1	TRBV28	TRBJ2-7	CASSRPGQGADEQYF	TGTGCCAGCAGTCGTCCGGGACAGGGGGCGGACGAGCAGTACTTC
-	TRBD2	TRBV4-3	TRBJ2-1	CASSQLAGSYNEQFF	TGCGCCAGCAGCCAATTAGCGGGGTCCTACAATGAGCAGTTCTTC
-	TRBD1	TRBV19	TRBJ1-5	CASTLDRAGNQPQHF	TGTGCCAGTACCCTAGACAGGGCGGGCAATCAGCCCCAGCATTTT
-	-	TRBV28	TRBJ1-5	CASAQGNQPQHF	TGTGCCAGCGCCCAGGGTAACCAGCCCCAGCATTTT
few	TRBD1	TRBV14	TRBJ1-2	CASSQRGTVPNYGYTF	TGTGCCAGCAGCCAAAGGGGGACAGTACCAAACTATGGCTACACCTTC
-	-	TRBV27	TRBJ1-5	CASSLSQGGRQPQHF	TGTGCCAGCAGTTTATCACAGGGAGGGCGTCAGCCCCAGCATTTT
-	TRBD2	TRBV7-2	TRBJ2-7	CASSLQTSGSSEQYF	TGTGCCAGCAGCTTACAGACTAGCGGGAGCTCCGAGCAGTACTTC
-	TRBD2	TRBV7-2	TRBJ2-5	CASSLTSGRARETQYF	TGTGCCAGCAGCCTAACTAGCGGGAGGGCCCGAGAGACCCAGTACTTC
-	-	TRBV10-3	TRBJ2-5	CAISESQETQYF	TGTGCCATCAGTGAGTCCCAGGAGACCCAGTACTTC
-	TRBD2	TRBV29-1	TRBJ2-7	CSTRTSGGPGEQYF	TGCAGCACCCGGACTAGCGGGGGGCCGGGAGAGCAGTACTTC
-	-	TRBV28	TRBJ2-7	CASSSLTEINYEQYF	TGTGCCAGCAGTTCACTGACAGAAATCAACTACGAGCAGTACTTC
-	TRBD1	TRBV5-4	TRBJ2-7	CASSGGGQGRTEQYF	TGTGCCAGCAGTGGTGGGGGACAGGGAAGGACCGAGCAGTACTTC
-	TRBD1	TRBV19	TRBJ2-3	CASRPGDRGSGTQYF	TGTGCCAGTAGGCCAGGGGACAGGGGAAGTGGTACGCAGTATTTT
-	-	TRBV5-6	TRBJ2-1	CASSLVRGDNEQFF	TGTGCCAGCAGCTTGGTGCGGGGAGACAATGAGCAGTTCTTC
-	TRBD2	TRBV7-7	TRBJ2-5	CASSSALAGGKETQYF	TGTGCTAGCAGCTCCGCATTGGCGGGAGGGAAAGAGACCCAGTACTTC
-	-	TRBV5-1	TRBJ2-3	CASSLWGDTDTQYF	TGCGCCAGCAGCTTGTGGGGAGACACAGATACGCAGTATTTT
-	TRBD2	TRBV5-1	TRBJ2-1	CASSPTYLGGTSGRIDEQFF	TGCGCCAGCAGCCCAACATATTTGGGCGGGACTAGCGGGAGGATCGATGAGCAGTTCTTC
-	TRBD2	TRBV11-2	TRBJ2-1	CASSLWVAGPRNEQFF	TGTGCCAGCAGCTTATGGGTAGCGGGGCCTCGGAATGAGCAGTTCTTC
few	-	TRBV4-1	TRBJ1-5	CASSQVQGDQPQHF	TGCGCCAGCAGCCAAGTCCAGGGTGATCAGCCCCAGCATTTT
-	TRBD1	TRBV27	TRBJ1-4	CASSLSGTVEPGEKLFF	TGTGCCAGCAGTTTATCCGGGACAGTCGAGCCAGGAGAAAAACTGTTTTTT
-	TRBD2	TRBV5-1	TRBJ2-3	CASSGGTSGATDTQYF	TGCGCCAGCAGCGGCGGGACTAGCGGGGCCACAGATACGCAGTATTTT
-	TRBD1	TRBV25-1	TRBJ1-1	CASSEGGRGTEAFF	TGTGCCAGCAGTGAAGGGGGCAGGGGGACTGAAGCTTTCTTT
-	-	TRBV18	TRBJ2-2	CASSKASAGGANTGELFF	TGTGCCAGCTCTAAAGCCTCGGCAGGAGGGGCGAACACCGGGGAGCTGTTTTTT
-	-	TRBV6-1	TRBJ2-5	CASSEFVGGHLKTQYF	TGTGCCAGCAGTGAATTTGTCGGGGGGCACTTAAAGACCCAGTACTTC
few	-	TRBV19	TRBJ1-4	CATKTGTHANEKLFF	TGTGCCACCAAAACCGGGACTCATGCTAATGAAAAACTGTTTTTT
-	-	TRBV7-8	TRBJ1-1	CASSFSGLLNTEAFF	TGTGCCAGCAGCTTTTCAGGGCTTTTGAACACTGAAGCTTTCTTT
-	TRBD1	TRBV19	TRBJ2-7	CASTPKGPGTGIYEQYF	TGTGCCAGTACTCCAAAGGGACCCGGGACAGGGATCTACGAGCAGTACTTC
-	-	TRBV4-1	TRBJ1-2	CASSQDGSHGYTF	TGCGCCAGCAGCCAAGATGGTAGCCATGGCTACACCTTC